What follows are 20 T cell receptor beta chains derived from one specimen sequenced in a study of T cell responses to AZD1222 COVID-19 vaccine. Sequencing used immunoSEQ multiplex PCR; TCRdb keeps in-frame clones, though not all of them. The sample shows 170,000 or so clones, less than 95% of them seen only once. This material consisted of peripheral blood, taken on day 0 of AZD1222 vaccination. Source of these receptors: an adult in good health.

This chain uses TRBV5-1 with TRBJ2-2, with 13 bases matching TRBD2. Looked up from germline, CDR1 is SGHRS and CDR2 is YFSETQ. The junction had 12 bases not matched to a gene; V was cut back by 3 bases and J by 7 bases. The CDR3 runs to 18 residues. CDR3 residues: CASSSPSLAGGRSGELFF. The CDR3, as DNA: TGCGCCAGCAGCTCCCCATCACTAGCGGGGGGGCGTAGCGGGGAGCTGTTTTTT.

This clone was picked up one time. This chain joins TRBV19 and TRBJ1-5; 9 nucleotides line up with TRBD1. Germline V gene lookup returns CDR1 LNHDA and CDR2 SQIVND (reference sequence). J lost 0 bases, V lost 7 bases, and 4 bases had no gene match. This CDR3 is built from 15 residues. This chain's CDR3 is CASKGTGSSNQPQHF. The CDR3 nucleotides read TGTGCCAGTAAAGGGACAGGGTCTAGCAATCAGCCCCAGCATTTT. Combining the CDR3 with reference TRBV19 and TRBJ1-5 gives the whole variable domain DGGITQSPKYLFRKEGQNVTLSCEQNLNHDAMYWYRQDPGQGLRLIYYSQIVNDFQKGDIAEGYSVSREKKESFPLTVTSAQKNPTAFYLCASKGTGSSNQPQHFGDGTRLSIL.

The chain carries TRBV12-3 or TRBV12-4 and TRBJ1-1; D is unclear. The ends were cut back, 2 bases at V and 2 bases at J, with 6 bases in the middle. This CDR3 has 13 residues. CDR3 in amino acids: CASSLFLNTEAFF. DNA for the CDR3: TGTGCCAGCAGTTTATTCCTCAACACTGAAGCTTTCTTT.

The chain joins TRBV14 to TRBJ2-1; 14 bases align to TRBD2. This CDR3 spans 18 amino acids. Germline V gene data show CDR1 as SGHDN and CDR2 as FVKESK. Germline trimming cut 1 base from V and 4 bases from J; bases unmatched to any gene: 6. CDR3 sequence (DNA): TGTGCCAGCAGCCAAGGAGAGGGACTAGCGGGGGTGTACAATGAGCAGTTCTTC. Residues: CASSQGEGLAGVYNEQFF.

The V and J genes are TRBV28 and TRBJ1-1; D is undetermined. The CDR3 runs 13 residues. The V and J ends lost 5 bases and 0 bases respectively, with 7 bases between them. Germline CDR1 MDHEN, CDR2 SYDVKM. As DNA, the CDR3 is TGTGCCAGCAGTCCAAAGTTGAACACTGAAGCTTTCTTT. Its protein is CASSPKLNTEAFF.

The V gene is TRBV3-1 (or the pseudogene TRBV3-2), the J gene TRBJ2-5; D gene uncertain. V was trimmed by 2 bases and J by 5 bases, leaving 21 bases between them. Germline V gene sequence: CDR1 LGHDT, CDR2 YNNKEL (reference sequence). The CDR3 length is 17 residues. Here the CDR3 reads CASSQTTPTLAWETQYF. CDR3 bases: TGTGCCAGCAGCCAAACTACTCCGACCTTGGCATGGGAGACCCAGTACTTC.

CDR3 sequence (DNA): TGTGCCAGCGGGACAGGGCTGAACACTGAAGCTTTCTTT. Translating gives CASGTGLNTEAFF. V usage is TRBV19 and J usage is TRBJ1-1; TRBD1 aligns across 9 bases. This CDR3 has 13 amino acids. The germline V gene has CDR1 LNHDA and CDR2 SQIVND (reference sequence). Germline trimming cut 9 bases from V and 0 bases from J; bases unmatched to any gene: 2.

This chain joins TRBV5-1 and TRBJ1-6, with 7 positions matching TRBD1. The length of the CDR3 is 17 residues. The V segment lost 5 bases and the J segment 3 bases; nucleotides outside the gene matches: 11. In germline, CDR1 is SGHRS, CDR2 YFSETQ. The CDR3 spells CASSFTWTGGYNSPLHF. The CDR3 DNA reads as TGCGCCAGCAGTTTTACCTGGACAGGAGGCTATAATTCACCCCTCCACTTT. The variable domain in full, with the rest retrieved from reference TRBV5-1 and TRBJ1-6, is KAGVTQTPRYLIKTRGQQVTLSCSPISGHRSVSWYQQTPGQGLQFLFEYFSETQRNKGNFPGRFSGRQFSNSRSEMNVSTLELGDSALYLCASSFTWTGGYNSPLHFGNGTRLTVT.

The chain employs TRBV29-1 and TRBJ2-7; D not certain. The CDR3 runs to 13 residues. The ends were cut back, 6 bases at V and 0 bases at J, with 12 bases in the middle. Per germline, CDR1 SQVTM and CDR2 ANQGSEA. The CDR3 coding sequence is TGCAGCGTCCTGACCGTAAGCTCCTACGAGCAGTACTTC. Translating it yields CSVLTVSSYEQYF.

This clone was counted a single time. The CDR3 DNA sequence: TGTGCCAGCAGCTTGGAGAGGGGAGCGGTCTCACCCCTCCACTTT. This codes for CASSLERGAVSPLHF. This chain connects TRBV5-5 to TRBJ1-6, with a possible D match to TRBD1 (5 bases). V lost 0 bases and J lost 10, with 14 bases in between. The CDR3 has 15 residues. CDR1 is SGHKS and CDR2 is YYEKEE in the germline V gene (reference sequence).

The rearrangement uses TRBV18 and TRBJ2-7; D unclear. Germline values: CDR1 KGHSH, CDR2 LQKENI. V lost 2 bases and J lost 4, with 6 bases in between. The CDR3 contains 12 residues. The CDR3: CASSPSQYEQYF. CDR3 DNA sequence: TGTGCCAGCTCACCATCCCAATACGAGCAGTACTTC. The variable domain in full, with the rest retrieved from reference TRBV18 and TRBJ2-7, is NAGVMQNPRHLVRRRGQEARLRCSPMKGHSHVYWYRQLPEEGLKFMVYLQKENIIDESGMPKERFSAEFPKEGPSILRIQQVVRGDSAAYFCASSPSQYEQYFGPGTRLTVT.

The chain carries TRBV11-3 and TRBJ2-7, with no clear D. V was clipped by 1 base and J by 1 base, with 11 bases between them. CDR1 SGHNT and CDR2 YENEEA come from the germline V gene. This CDR3 comprises 15 residues. CDR3 coding DNA: TGTGCCAGCAGCTTAGGTTCGGTTTTGTCCTACGAGCAGTACTTC. As protein: CASSLGSVLSYEQYF.

The J gene is TRBJ1-2, the V gene TRBV6-4, with 8 bases matching TRBD1. The CDR3 spans 18 residues. Germline assignment: CDR1 MRHNA and CDR2 SNTAGT. V lost 6 bases, J lost 2 bases, and 17 bases stayed unmatched. The CDR3 coding sequence is TGTGCCAGCAGGAAGTCGCCGGGACAGGCAATAGGAAACTATGGCTACACCTTC. This encodes CASRKSPGQAIGNYGYTF.

This chain uses TRBV19 with TRBJ1-6; TRBD1 matches 9 bases. J gave up 10 bases and V 4 bases, and 8 bases lay outside the gene matches. Germline V CDR1 and CDR2: LNHDA, SQIVND (reference sequence). CDR3 size: 15 residues. DNA for the CDR3: TGTGCCAGTAGTACCGGGACAGGGTTGGACTCACCCCTCCACTTT. Its translation is CASSTGTGLDSPLHF.

The chain combines TRBV30 with TRBJ2-6; 9 positions match TRBD1. Germline-derived CDR1 and CDR2 are GTSNPN and SVGIG (reference sequence). This CDR3 comprises 16 residues. V dropped 5 bases and J dropped 1; count of bases not matched to a gene: 6. The CDR3 loop is CAWGTGRWSGANVLTF. The CDR3 bases are TGTGCCTGGGGGACAGGGCGATGGTCTGGGGCCAACGTCCTGACTTTC. Combining the CDR3 with reference TRBV30 and TRBJ2-6 gives the whole variable domain SQTIHQWPATLVQPVGSPLSLECTVEGTSNPNLYWYRQAAGRGLQLLFYSVGIGQISSEVPQNLSASRPQDRQFILSSKKLLLSDSGFYLCAWGTGRWSGANVLTFGAGSRLTVL.

This clone appeared once. The chain couples TRBV6-4 to TRBJ1-5; the D gene is possibly TRBD1 (5 bases). Germline lookup yields CDR1 MRHNA and CDR2 SNTAGT. V was shortened by 6 bases and J by 7 bases, with 13 bases between the two germline ends. This CDR3 has 13 amino acids. Here the CDR3 DNA reads TGTGCCAGCAGCTCACAGGAGGGACAGCCCCAGCATTTT. Its protein product is CASSSQEGQPQHF.

This sequence joins TRBV30 and TRBJ2-1, with 8 bases identical to TRBD2. The CDR3 length is 13 residues. Germline values: CDR1 GTSNPN, CDR2 SVGIG (reference sequence). V shed 2 bases, J shed 7 bases, and the junction held 4 bases outside the gene matches. The CDR3 DNA is TGTGCCTGGAGTTTTTCTAGCGGGAATGAGCAGTTCTTC. Its protein product is CAWSFSSGNEQFF.

The chain uses TRBV11-2 and TRBJ2-7; D may be TRBD2 (5 bases). The CDR3 spans 16 residues. V dropped 4 bases and J dropped 3 bases, with 19 bases sitting between them. Germline assignment: CDR1 SGHAT and CDR2 FQNNGV. DNA for the CDR3: TGTGCCAGCAGCTCGCCCAAGGGAGAGAGGTTCTACGAGCAGTACTTC. Translated, it gives CASSSPKGERFYEQYF.

The V call is TRBV19, the J call TRBJ1-6, with D possibly being TRBD1 (5 bases). Trimming stripped 7 bases from V and 7 bases from J, with 11 bases between. The CDR3 has 13 residues. Germline values: CDR1 LNHDA, CDR2 SQIVND (reference sequence). CDR3 loop: CASTQGGNSPLHF. The CDR3 DNA sequence: TGTGCCAGTACGCAGGGTGGGAATTCACCCCTCCACTTT.

This clone came up a few times. V and J are TRBV9 and TRBJ1-1; no definite D call. V dropped 4 bases and J dropped 3 bases, with 19 bases sitting between them. This CDR3 spans 16 amino acids. Germline CDR1 SGDLS, CDR2 YYNGEE. CDR3 loop: CASSPSRLSWHTEAFF. The CDR3 bases are TGTGCCAGCAGCCCAAGCCGACTCTCGTGGCACACTGAAGCTTTCTTT. Using reference TRBV9 and TRBJ1-1 for the parts outside the CDR3, the full variable domain is DSGVTQTPKHLITATGQRVTLRCSPRSGDLSVYWYQQSLDQGLQFLIQYYNGEERAKGNILERFSAQQFPDLHSELNLSSLELGDSALYFCASSPSRLSWHTEAFFGQGTRLTVV.